What follows describes a single T cell receptor beta chain. Profiled with immunoSEQ multiplex PCR; TCRdb holds only in-frame clones, not every one. The top ten clones hold over 0.2% of a sample with around 50,000 clones, less than 95% of them seen once. The data stem from a study of technical replicates of blood from four donors. Germline V gene data show CDR1 as SGDLS and CDR2 as YYNGEE. CDR3 length: 14 residues. V was shortened by 0 bases and J by 6 bases, with 12 bases between the two germline ends. This sequence originates from a human donor in good health. What was sequenced was T cells isolated from PBMCs. The chain has TRBV9 and TRBJ1-2, with D perhaps matching TRBD1 (6 bases). The CDR3 region has the DNA TGTGCCAGCAGCGTAGAGGCAGGGGTCCATGGCTACACCTTC. This sequence encodes CASSVEAGVHGYTF. The variable domain in full, with the rest retrieved from reference TRBV9 and TRBJ1-2, is DSGVTQTPKHLITATGQRVTLRCSPRSGDLSVYWYQQSLDQGLQFLIQYYNGEERAKGNILERFSAQQFPDLHSELNLSSLELGDSALYFCASSVEAGVHGYTFGSGTRLTVV.